This is a list of T cell receptor beta chains from one sample in a study of T cell responses to AZD1222 COVID-19 vaccine. TCRdb's copy holds only in-frame clones and misses some; the assay was immunoSEQ multiplex PCR. The table records 150,000 to 200,000 clones, 90% to 95% of them present only once. Sample: peripheral blood, taken on day 0 of AZD1222 vaccination. These TCRs come from an adult in good health. The CDR3 runs from the conserved cysteine through the conserved F or W. The D gene is left open where the match is weak. Clone size, where shown, is once, few, many, or a class for clones that have expanded.

D gene | J gene | V gene | clone size | CDR3 protein | CDR3 DNA
. | TRBJ1-1 | TRBV5-1 | . | CASSLALGGPTDTEAFF | TGCGCCAGCAGCTTGGCCCTGGGGGGGCCGACGGACACTGAAGCTTTCTTT
. | TRBJ1-6 | TRBV2 | . | CANRASPNSPLHF | TGTGCCAATCGGGCCTCCCCAAATTCACCCCTCCACTTT
TRBD2 | TRBJ2-6 | TRBV10-2 | . | CASSPGGVLTF | TGCGCCAGCAGCCCCGGGGGGGTCCTGACTTTC
. | TRBJ1-4 | TRBV28 | . | CASSSPTLNEKLFF | TGTGCCAGCAGTTCTCCCACCCTTAATGAAAAACTGTTTTTT
TRBD1 | TRBJ1-1 | TRBV6-1 | . | CASSALLGTANTEAFF | TGTGCCAGCAGTGCCCTCCTTGGGACAGCGAACACTGAAGCTTTCTTT
. | TRBJ2-1 | TRBV5-1 | . | CASSLGWDNEQFF | TGCGCCAGCAGCTTAGGGTGGGACAATGAGCAGTTCTTC
. | TRBJ2-7 | TRBV5-6 | . | CASRTKDYEQYF | TGTGCCAGCAGGACGAAAGACTACGAGCAGTACTTC
. | TRBJ2-1 | TRBV9 | . | CASSPGDVYNEQFF | TGTGCCAGCAGCCCGGGTGATGTCTACAATGAGCAGTTCTTC
. | TRBJ1-1 | TRBV4-2 | . | CASSQPGTASGGFF | TGTGCCAGCAGCCAACCCGGGACCGCCTCCGGGGGTTTCTTT
. | TRBJ2-1 | TRBV4-1 | once | CASSQVPFGASDHEQFF | TGCGCCAGCAGCCAAGTTCCCTTTGGCGCTAGCGACCATGAGCAGTTCTTC
. | TRBJ1-2 | TRBV1 | . | CTSSQEDRGYGYTF | TGCACCAGCAGCCAAGAAGACAGGGGCTATGGCTACACCTTC
TRBD1 | TRBJ1-2 | TRBV7-9 | . | CASSIPRTGATNYGYTF | TGTGCCAGCAGCATCCCCCGGACAGGGGCCACCAACTATGGCTACACCTTC
. | TRBJ1-5 | TRBV5-8 | . | CASSFVGSANQPQHF | TGTGCCAGCAGCTTTGTGGGGAGCGCCAATCAGCCCCAGCATTTT
TRBD1 | TRBJ2-3 | TRBV9 | once | CASSVGDRAPNTQYF | TGTGCCAGCAGCGTGGGTGACAGGGCGCCAAATACGCAGTATTTT
. | TRBJ2-7 | TRBV6-6 | . | CASSYFREEQYF | TGTGCCAGCAGTTACTTCAGGGAGGAGCAGTACTTC
TRBD2 | TRBJ2-1 | TRBV7-2 | . | CASSLAATSGKDVEQFF | TGTGCCAGCAGCTTAGCCGCTACTAGCGGGAAGGACGTAGAGCAGTTCTTC
TRBD2 | TRBJ2-1 | TRBV28 | . | CASSSPSSGRVNEQFF | TGTGCCAGCAGTTCCCCGTCAAGCGGGAGGGTCAATGAGCAGTTCTTC
TRBD1 | TRBJ1-1 | TRBV5-4 | . | CASSPGQGLTEAFF | TGTGCCAGCAGCCCCGGACAGGGACTCACTGAAGCTTTCTTT
. | TRBJ2-2 | TRBV28 | . | CASASRKVGELFF | TGTGCCAGTGCTAGCCGGAAAGTGGGGGAGCTGTTTTTT
. | TRBJ1-5 | TRBV11-3 | . | CASSLDRKNQPQHF | TGTGCCAGCAGCTTAGATCGGAAGAATCAGCCCCAGCATTTT
. | TRBJ1-1 | TRBV30 | . | CAWSGRAGTEAFF | TGTGCCTGGAGTGGCAGGGCGGGCACTGAAGCTTTCTTT
. | TRBJ2-2 | TRBV19 | . | CASSIRPANTGELFF | TGTGCCAGTAGTATTCGGCCGGCGAACACCGGGGAGCTGTTTTTT
. | TRBJ2-7 | TRBV28 | . | CASRNSQSYEQYF | TGTGCCAGCAGAAACAGTCAGTCCTACGAGCAGTACTTC
. | TRBJ1-5 | TRBV28 | . | CASSLRSNNQPQHF | TGTGCCAGCAGTTTAAGGTCGAACAATCAGCCCCAGCATTTT
TRBD2 | TRBJ2-2 | TRBV7-6 | . | CASSLALAGATGELFF | TGTGCCAGCAGCTTAGCGCTCGCGGGAGCCACCGGGGAGCTGTTTTTT